This TCR beta chain stems from a study of cytomegalovirus exposure and HLA in healthy donors. With 8 bases clipped from V and 2 bases from J, the junction kept 4 bases outside the gene matches. This CDR3 spans 12 amino acids. Germline V gives CDR1 SGHRS, CDR2 YFSETQ. Primers included in the PCR were 60 Vbeta and 13 Jbeta primers. Assay: immunoSEQ multiplex PCR; the TCRdb copy retains only in-frame clones and omits some. The sample yields tens of thousands of clones, more than 55% seen once. This chain uses TRBV5-1 with TRBJ2-7, with 7 bases matching TRBD2. Source material: PBMCs. This clonotype originated in a human donor in good health. The CDR3 reads CASAGTTYEQYF. CDR3 sequence (DNA): TGCGCCAGTGCAGGGACTACCTACGAGCAGTACTTC.